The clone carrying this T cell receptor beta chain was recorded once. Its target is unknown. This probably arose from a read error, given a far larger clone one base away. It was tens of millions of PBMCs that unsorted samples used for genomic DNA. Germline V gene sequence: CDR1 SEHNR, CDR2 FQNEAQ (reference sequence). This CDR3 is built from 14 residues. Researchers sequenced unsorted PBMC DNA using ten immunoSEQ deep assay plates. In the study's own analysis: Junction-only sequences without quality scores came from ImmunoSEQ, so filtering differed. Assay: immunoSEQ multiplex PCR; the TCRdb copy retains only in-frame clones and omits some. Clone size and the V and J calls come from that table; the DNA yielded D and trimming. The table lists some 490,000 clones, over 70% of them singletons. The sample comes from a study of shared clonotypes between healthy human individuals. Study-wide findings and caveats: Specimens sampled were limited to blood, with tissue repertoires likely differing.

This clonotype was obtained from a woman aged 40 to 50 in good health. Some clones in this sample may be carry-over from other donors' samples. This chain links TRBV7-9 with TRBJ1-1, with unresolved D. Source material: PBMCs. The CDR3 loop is CASSFVGAGTGAFF. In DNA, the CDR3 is TGTGCCAGCAGCTTCGTGGGCGCGGGCACTGGAGCTTTCTTT.